This paragraph covers one TCR beta chain sequence. One junction end disagrees with the germline gene, perhaps due to a read error. According to the study, adjacent lung free of atypia was obtained at least 2 cm from the tumor margin. This table comes from immunoSEQ multiplex PCR, and its TCRdb copy is limited to in-frame clones, with some not included. This table has some 960 clones, approximately 25% appearing once. This sample is drawn from a study of T cells in localized non-small cell lung cancer. The CDR3 length is 14 residues. Germline assignment: CDR1 MNHGY and CDR2 SAAAGT. This chain joins TRBV6-8 and TRBJ1-6; TRBD1 is a possible D gene (6 bases). The specimen was normal lung tissue next to the tumor, collected before any cancer treatment. This TCR was recovered from a woman aged 40 to 75 with stage III squamous cell lung carcinoma. DNA for the CDR3: TGTGCCATCAGTGTAGGGGGGAATGATTCACCCCTCCACTTT. Its translation: CAISVGGNDSPLHF.